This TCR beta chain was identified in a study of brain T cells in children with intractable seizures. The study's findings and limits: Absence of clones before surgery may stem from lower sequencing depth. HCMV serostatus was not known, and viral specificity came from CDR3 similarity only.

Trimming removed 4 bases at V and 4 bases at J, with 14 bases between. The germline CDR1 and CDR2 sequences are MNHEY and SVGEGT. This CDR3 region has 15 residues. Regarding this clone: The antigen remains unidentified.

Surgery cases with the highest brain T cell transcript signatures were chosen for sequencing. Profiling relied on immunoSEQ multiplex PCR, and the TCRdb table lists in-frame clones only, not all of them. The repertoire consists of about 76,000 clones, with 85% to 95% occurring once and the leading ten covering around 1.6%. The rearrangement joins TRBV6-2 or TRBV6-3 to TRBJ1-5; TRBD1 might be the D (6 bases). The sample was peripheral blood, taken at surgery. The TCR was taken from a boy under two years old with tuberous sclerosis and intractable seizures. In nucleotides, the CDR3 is TGTGCCAGCAGTTCTATCAGGGGTGGAAATCAGCCCCAGCATTTT. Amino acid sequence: CASSSIRGGNQPQHF.